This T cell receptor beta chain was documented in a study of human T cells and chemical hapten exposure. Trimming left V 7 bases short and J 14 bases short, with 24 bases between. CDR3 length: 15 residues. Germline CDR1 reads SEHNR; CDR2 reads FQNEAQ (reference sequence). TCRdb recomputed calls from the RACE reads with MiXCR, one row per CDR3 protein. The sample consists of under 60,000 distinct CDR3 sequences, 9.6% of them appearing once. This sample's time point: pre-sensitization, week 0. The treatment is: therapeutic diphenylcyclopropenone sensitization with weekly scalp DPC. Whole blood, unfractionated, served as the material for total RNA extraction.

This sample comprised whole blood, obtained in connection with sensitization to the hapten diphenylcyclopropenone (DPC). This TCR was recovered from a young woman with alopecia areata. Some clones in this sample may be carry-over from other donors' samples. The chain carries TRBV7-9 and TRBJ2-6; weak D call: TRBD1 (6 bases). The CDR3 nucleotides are TGTGCCAGCACCAACCCGACAGGTGCCATTGGGATCCTGACTTTC. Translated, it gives CASTNPTGAIGILTF. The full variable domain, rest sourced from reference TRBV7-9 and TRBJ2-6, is DTGVSQNPRHKITKRGQNVTFRCDPISEHNRLYWYRQTLGQGPEFLTYFQNEAQLEKSRLLSDRFSAERPKGSFSTLEIQRTEQGDSAMYLCASTNPTGAIGILTFGAGSRLTVL.